This paragraph covers one T cell receptor beta chain sequence. The antigen remains unidentified. The data belong to a study of cytomegalovirus exposure and HLA in healthy donors. General study findings and limits: Upon later analysis, TCR association rates were observed to vary by HLA locus, being highest for DRB1 and lowest for HLA-C. Cytomegalovirus status was reportedly diagnosed by the classifier with high specificity and sensitivity.

The CDR3 is made up of 17 amino acids. V shed 5 bases, J shed 4 bases, and the junction held 16 bases outside the gene matches. CDR1 PRHDT and CDR2 FYEKMQ come from the germline V gene (reference sequence). The donors gave bone marrow, and they were healthy. 60 Vbeta and 13 Jbeta primers were used in PCR. Data came from immunoSEQ multiplex PCR; TCRdb stores just in-frame clones and leaves some out. The sample shows tens of thousands of clones, around 76% of them seen only once. V is TRBV13 and J is TRBJ2-7; 8 positions agree with TRBD2. This clonotype was sampled from a woman in her forties or fifties in good health and CMV-seropositive. The sequenced material came from PBMCs. The CDR3 spells CASSPPWVAGGSYEQYF. The CDR3 region has the DNA TGTGCCAGCAGCCCACCATGGGTGGCGGGAGGATCTTACGAGCAGTACTTC.